The 32 T cell receptor beta chains given below trace back to one sample, sequenced in a study of blood T cell repertoires in COVID-19. Using immunoSEQ multiplex PCR, the repertoire was profiled, and TCRdb retains in-frame clones only, with some absent. The sample yields about 200,000 clones, approximately 90% seen once. Sample: peripheral blood. The source of these receptors is a human donor in a cohort sampled during active COVID-19.

The CDR3 DNA reads as TGTGCCAGCAGTTTATGGGGACAGGGGGCGGAAGATACGCAGTATTTT. Residues: CASSLWGQGAEDTQYF. The chain links TRBV27 to TRBJ2-3; TRBD1 matches 12 bases. Germline CDR1 and CDR2: MNHEY and SMNVEV (reference sequence). The CDR3 loop spans 16 amino acids. V shed 1 base and J 5 bases; nucleotides not matched to a gene: 4.

The chain couples TRBV18 to TRBJ2-5, with 9 bases lining up with TRBD2. In germline, CDR1 is KGHSH, CDR2 LQKENI. Trimming cost V 1 base and J 5 bases; bases outside gene matches: 5. CDR3 length: 15 residues. The CDR3 nucleotides read TGTGCCAGCTCACCACTGGCGGGAGGGCTGGAGACCCAGTACTTC. Translation gives CASSPLAGGLETQYF. Full variable domain (remainder filled in from reference TRBV18 and TRBJ2-5): NAGVMQNPRHLVRRRGQEARLRCSPMKGHSHVYWYRQLPEEGLKFMVYLQKENIIDESGMPKERFSAEFPKEGPSILRIQQVVRGDSAAYFCASSPLAGGLETQYFGPGTRLLVL.

Written as DNA, the CDR3 is TGTGCCAGCAGTTACCAGCAATACAGGGACCACGAGCAGTACTTC. Protein: CASSYQQYRDHEQYF. V usage is TRBV6-2 or TRBV6-3 and J usage is TRBJ2-7; a possible D gene is TRBD1 (6 bases). Trimming pared 2 bases from V and 5 bases from J, leaving 16 bases between. CDR1 is MNHEY, CDR2 SVGEGT, per germline. The CDR3 extends over 15 amino acids.

The rearrangement links TRBV5-1 to TRBJ2-5, with 12 nucleotides matching TRBD2. Unmatched junction bases numbered 4, after V lost 2 bases and J lost 5 bases. CDR3 length equals 15 residues. Germline-derived CDR1 and CDR2 are SGHRS and YFSETQ. CDR3 amino acids: CASSFLAGGRETQYF. CDR3 bases: TGCGCCAGCAGCTTCCTAGCGGGAGGGCGTGAGACCCAGTACTTC.

The gene calls are TRBV5-1 and TRBJ2-3, with TRBD2 matching over 12 bases. In germline, CDR1 is SGHRS, CDR2 YFSETQ. CDR3 length: 16 residues. The V segment lost 3 bases and the J segment 0 bases; nucleotides outside the gene matches: 2. CDR3 amino acids: CASSSGTSGSTDTQYF. DNA of the CDR3: TGCGCCAGCAGCTCCGGGACTAGCGGGAGCACAGATACGCAGTATTTT.

The DNA for the CDR3 is TGTGCCAGCTCAAAGGGGGCAGGCTCCTACAATGAGCAGTTCTTC. Translation: CASSKGAGSYNEQFF. The V call is TRBV11-2, the J call TRBJ2-1; 7 positions match TRBD1. This CDR3 spans 15 amino acids. Germline loops: CDR1 SGHAT, CDR2 FQNNGV. The V and J ends lost 8 bases and 0 bases, in that order; junction bases with no gene match: 7.

This sequence joins TRBV4-1 and TRBJ1-3, with D perhaps matching TRBD1 (6 bases). Germline V CDR1 and CDR2: MGHRA, YSYEKL. This CDR3 is built from 17 residues. Trimming removed 1 base at V and 2 bases at J, with 15 bases between. The CDR3 region has the DNA TGCGCCAGCAGCCAAGGTATGGCAGGGGCTGCTGGAAACACCATATATTTT. It codes for CASSQGMAGAAGNTIYF.

The chain combines TRBV7-2 with TRBJ2-2; tentatively, D is TRBD2 (6 bases). CDR1 and CDR2 (germline): SGHTA, FQGNSA. Trimming took 3 bases from V and 2 from J, leaving 7 bases between them. There are 14 residues in the CDR3. The CDR3 sequence: CASSFGGNTGELFF. DNA for the CDR3: TGTGCCAGCAGCTTCGGGGGAAACACCGGGGAGCTGTTTTTT.

This clone was seen only a few times. This chain joins TRBV30 and TRBJ2-7; a weak D match, TRBD2 (6 bases). The CDR3 runs 15 residues. Germline CDR1 GTSNPN, CDR2 SVGIG (reference sequence). The V and J ends lost 1 base and 4 bases respectively, with 17 bases between them. This CDR3 is CAWSGRLGAGYEQYF. Here the CDR3 DNA reads TGTGCCTGGAGTGGAAGACTAGGGGCAGGTTACGAGCAGTACTTC.

The V and J genes are TRBV3-1 (or the pseudogene TRBV3-2) and TRBJ2-5; no firm D call. Per germline, CDR1 LGHDT and CDR2 YNNKEL (reference sequence). V shed 1 base and J shed 7 bases, with 7 bases lying between them. The CDR3 spans 12 residues. The CDR3 sequence: CASSQASGTQYF. DNA for the CDR3: TGTGCCAGCAGCCAAGCATCAGGGACCCAGTACTTC.

V and J are TRBV9 and TRBJ1-6, with 8 bases identical to TRBD1. The V and J ends lost 0 bases and 7 bases, in that order; junction bases with no gene match: 3. The CDR3 is 15 amino acids. CDR1 SGDLS and CDR2 YYNGEE come from the germline V gene. DNA of the CDR3: TGTGCCAGCAGCGTAGGAGCAGGGGGCAATTCACCCCTCCACTTT. Translation: CASSVGAGGNSPLHF.

The table lists this clone with a count of one. The chain uses TRBV25-1 and TRBJ1-1; TRBD1 agrees at 7 bases. With 6 bases clipped from V and 3 bases from J, the junction kept 13 bases outside the gene matches. The germline gives CDR1 MGHDK, CDR2 SYGVNS. The CDR3 is 16 residues long. The CDR3 DNA is TGTGCCAGCAGGGGCCTGGGGGACAGACGGTACACTGAAGCTTTCTTT. Residues: CASRGLGDRRYTEAFF.

This sequence joins TRBV6-1 and TRBJ1-4; D is undetermined. The CDR3 extends over 15 amino acids. Germline V gene lookup returns CDR1 MNHNS and CDR2 SASEGT. Trimming took 2 bases from V and 7 from J, leaving 14 bases between them. The CDR3 coding sequence is TGTGCCAGCAGTGAATCTGCCTGGGGAGGTGAAAAACTGTTTTTT. This codes for CASSESAWGGEKLFF.

This clone was seen a single time. CDR3 nucleotide sequence: TGTGCCAGCAGTTCACCAGGGGTGTACACTGAAGCTTTCTTT. Its translation: CASSSPGVYTEAFF. The genes are TRBV6-6 and TRBJ1-1; a weak D match, TRBD1 (6 bases). V lost 4 bases and J 3 bases, leaving 12 bases between the germline ends. Germline CDR1 and CDR2: MNHNY and SVGAGI (reference sequence). The CDR3 is 14 residues long.

This clone was observed a handful of times. The rearrangement links TRBV30 to TRBJ2-5, with D perhaps matching TRBD2 (7 bases). Deletions cut 2 bases from V and 7 bases from J, with 23 bases between. The CDR3 loop spans 16 amino acids. Germline V CDR1 and CDR2: GTSNPN, SVGIG (reference sequence). The chain's CDR3 is CAWSPNARGGARTQYF. The CDR3 DNA follows: TGTGCCTGGAGTCCCAATGCGAGGGGGGGCGCCAGGACCCAGTACTTC. The variable domain in full, with the rest retrieved from reference TRBV30 and TRBJ2-5, is SQTIHQWPATLVQPVGSPLSLECTVEGTSNPNLYWYRQAAGRGLQLLFYSVGIGQISSEVPQNLSASRPQDRQFILSSKKLLLSDSGFYLCAWSPNARGGARTQYFGPGTRLLVL.

The chain employs TRBV10-3 and TRBJ2-1; 11 bases map to TRBD2. Germline V gene lookup returns CDR1 ENHRY and CDR2 SYGVKD. Germline trimming cut 0 bases from V and 5 bases from J; bases unmatched to any gene: 6. This CDR3 spans 17 amino acids. DNA for the CDR3: TGTGCCATCAGTGAGTCTTCGACTAGCGGGATGAACAATGAGCAGTTCTTC. Translating it yields CAISESSTSGMNNEQFF.

This clone was seen just once. The chain has TRBV5-6 and TRBJ1-1; tentative D call: TRBD1 (6 bases). Trimming left V 7 bases short and J 3 bases short, with 13 bases between. Germline V lookup: CDR1 SGHDT, CDR2 YYEEEE. The CDR3 runs 13 residues. The CDR3 loop is CASLFQGHTEAFF. CDR3 DNA sequence: TGTGCCAGCCTGTTTCAGGGGCACACTGAAGCTTTCTTT.

The V gene is TRBV7-9, the J gene TRBJ1-4; 9 nucleotides match TRBD1. Losses at the gene ends were 5 bases for V and 7 bases for J; bases not matched to a gene: 5. Germline V gene lookup returns CDR1 SEHNR and CDR2 FQNEAQ (reference sequence). The CDR3 has 14 residues. In DNA, the CDR3 is TGTGCCAGCAGCCTGGACAGGGGAGGTGAAAAACTGTTTTTT. Amino acids: CASSLDRGGEKLFF.

This clone was seen more than once but under ten times. Other DNA sequences from this sample encode an identical CDR3 as well. V is TRBV19 and J is TRBJ1-6; tentative D call: TRBD1 (5 bases). The CDR3 spans 14 residues. The V and J ends lost 4 bases and 7 bases respectively, with 11 bases between them. CDR1 is LNHDA and CDR2 is SQIVND in the germline V gene (reference sequence). The CDR3 sequence: CASSTGTGNSPLHF. DNA for the CDR3: TGTGCCAGTAGTACCGGGACTGGGAATTCACCCCTCCACTTT.

V is TRBV6-6 and J is TRBJ1-6; a weak D match, TRBD1 (5 bases). CDR1 is MNHNY, CDR2 SVGAGI, per germline (reference sequence). V was shortened by 11 bases and J by 10 bases, with 15 bases between the two germline ends. This CDR3 is built from 12 residues. CDR3 loop: CAGRQSGSPLHF. In nucleotides, the CDR3 is TGTGCCGGACGACAGTCAGGCTCACCCCTCCACTTT.

This sequence joins TRBV10-3 and TRBJ1-5; D remains unclear. V was shortened by 3 bases and J by 8 bases, with 11 bases between the two germline ends. The CDR3 is 13 amino acids. The V gene's germline CDR1 is ENHRY and CDR2 SYGVKD. The CDR3 DNA reads TGTGCCATCAGTGAACCAGGCGATAAGCCCCAGCATTTT. Its translation: CAISEPGDKPQHF.

This chain links TRBV29-1 with TRBJ2-3, with a weak D call TRBD1 (5 bases). V was cut by 2 bases and J by 3 bases, with 12 bases left in between. The V gene's germline CDR1 is SQVTM and CDR2 ANQGSEA. The CDR3 covers 14 residues. CDR3: CSVELGRGTDTQYF. CDR3 coding DNA: TGCAGCGTTGAATTGGGGCGCGGTACAGATACGCAGTATTTT.

As DNA, the CDR3 is TGTGCCAGCAGTTACGTGGCAGGGGCCTACGAGCAGTACTTC. Amino acid sequence: CASSYVAGAYEQYF. The V and J genes are TRBV6-5 and TRBJ2-7; D perhaps matches TRBD1 (6 bases). Germline V gene sequence: CDR1 MNHEY, CDR2 SVGAGI. Trimming pared 2 bases from V and 2 bases from J, leaving 10 bases between. This CDR3 spans 14 amino acids.

The chain employs TRBV10-3 and TRBJ2-7; 10 nucleotides match TRBD1. The CDR3 extends over 12 amino acids. Germline CDR1 reads ENHRY; CDR2 reads SYGVKD. Trimming removed 8 bases from V and 5 bases from J; junction bases left unmatched: 3. CDR3 sequence (DNA): TGTGCCATCCGAGGGACAGGGGACGAGCAGTACTTC. It yields the protein CAIRGTGDEQYF.

The CDR3 DNA reads TGTGCCAGCAGTTACGGACCCCTCACAGGGCTGCATGAGCAGTTCTTC. This sequence encodes CASSYGPLTGLHEQFF. The chain links TRBV6-5 to TRBJ2-1; TRBD1 might be the D (6 bases). CDR1 and CDR2 (germline): MNHEY, SVGAGI. Trimming stripped 2 bases from V and 8 bases from J, with 19 bases between. The CDR3 is 16 amino acids.

The rearrangement joins TRBV15 to TRBJ2-1, with 9 bases fitting TRBD2. CDR1 is LNHNV, CDR2 YYDKDF, per germline (reference sequence). The CDR3 is 15 amino acids. The trim removed 3 bases at V and 3 bases at J, leaving 3 bases unmatched. CDR3: CATSRTSGDYNEQFF. The CDR3 nucleotides are TGTGCCACCAGCAGGACTAGCGGAGACTACAATGAGCAGTTCTTC.

This chain links TRBV5-5 with TRBJ2-1, with 8 positions matching TRBD2. V shed 4 bases, J shed 7 bases, and the junction held 7 bases outside the gene matches. The CDR3 consists of 14 residues. CDR1 and CDR2 (germline): SGHKS, YYEKEE (reference sequence). CDR3 sequence reads: CASSPGLAGNEQFF. As DNA, the CDR3 is TGTGCCAGCAGCCCTGGACTAGCTGGGAATGAGCAGTTCTTC.

This clone was seen only once. The chain combines TRBV6-2 or TRBV6-3 with TRBJ2-1; the match to TRBD2 covers 9 bases. Looked up from germline, CDR1 is MNHEY and CDR2 is SVGEGT. There are 12 residues in the CDR3. The junction had 1 base not matched to a gene; V was cut back by 6 bases and J by 7 bases. As DNA, the CDR3 is TGTGCCAGCAGCAGCGGGGGGAATGAGCAGTTCTTC. This translates into CASSSGGNEQFF.

This chain links TRBV10-3 with TRBJ2-1; TRBD1 might be the D (6 bases). Looked up from germline, CDR1 is ENHRY and CDR2 is SYGVKD. Trimming shortened V by 6 bases and J by 2 bases, and 14 bases separated the two germline ends. This CDR3 is 15 amino acids long. In nucleotides, the CDR3 is TGTGCCATCAGCGGGGACAACAACCCCTACAATGAGCAGTTCTTC. It specifies CAISGDNNPYNEQFF.

This clone was seen more than once but under ten times. V gene TRBV7-9 combines with J gene TRBJ1-5, with D possibly TRBD1 on 5 matching bases. Trimming pared 1 base from V and 6 bases from J, leaving 10 bases between. Germline CDR1 is SEHNR and CDR2 is FQNEAQ (reference sequence). CDR3 length equals 14 residues. This CDR3 is CASSLGGGPQPQHF. The DNA for the CDR3 is TGTGCCAGCAGCTTAGGCGGGGGTCCTCAGCCCCAGCATTTT.

V usage is TRBV6-5 and J usage is TRBJ2-7; 7 positions agree with TRBD2. Trimming at V came to 8 bases and at J to 0 bases, leaving 4 bases not matched to a gene. Germline lookup yields CDR1 MNHEY and CDR2 SVGAGI. The CDR3 length is 13 residues. The CDR3 loop is CASRSGGSYEQYF. CDR3 coding DNA: TGTGCCAGCCGTTCGGGAGGCTCCTACGAGCAGTACTTC.

This clone has more than one count but fewer than ten. An end of the junction does not agree with germline; a read error may underlie this. J is TRBJ1-1 and V is TRBV19, with 10 nucleotides matching TRBD1. This CDR3 has 14 residues. CDR1 and CDR2 from the germline V gene are LNHDA and SQIVND (reference sequence). The CDR3 region has the DNA TGTGCCAGTAGTCTAGACAGGGGGCACACTGAAGCTTTCTTT. Its protein is CASSLDRGHTEAFF.